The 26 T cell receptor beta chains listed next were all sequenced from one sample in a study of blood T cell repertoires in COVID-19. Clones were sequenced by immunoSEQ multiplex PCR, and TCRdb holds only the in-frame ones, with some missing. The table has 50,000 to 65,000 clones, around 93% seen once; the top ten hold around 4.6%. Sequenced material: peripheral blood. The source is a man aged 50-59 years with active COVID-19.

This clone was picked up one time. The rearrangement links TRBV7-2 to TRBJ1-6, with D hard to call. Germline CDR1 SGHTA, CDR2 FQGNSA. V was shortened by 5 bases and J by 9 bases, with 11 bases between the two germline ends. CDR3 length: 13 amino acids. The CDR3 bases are TGTGCCAGCAGCCGGGATCAGGCTTCACCCCTCCACTTT. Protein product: CASSRDQASPLHF. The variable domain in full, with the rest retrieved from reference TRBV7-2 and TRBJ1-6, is GAGVSQSPSNKVTEKGKDVELRCDPISGHTALYWYRQSLGQGLEFLIYFQGNSAPDKSGLPSDRFSAERTGGSVSTLTIQRTQQEDSAVYLCASSRDQASPLHFGNGTRLTVT.

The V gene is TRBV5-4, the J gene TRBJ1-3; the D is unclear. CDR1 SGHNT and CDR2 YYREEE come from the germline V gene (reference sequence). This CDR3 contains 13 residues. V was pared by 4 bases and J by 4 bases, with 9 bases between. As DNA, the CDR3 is TGTGCCAGCAGCAACGCCGGGGGAAACACCATATATTTT. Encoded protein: CASSNAGGNTIYF.

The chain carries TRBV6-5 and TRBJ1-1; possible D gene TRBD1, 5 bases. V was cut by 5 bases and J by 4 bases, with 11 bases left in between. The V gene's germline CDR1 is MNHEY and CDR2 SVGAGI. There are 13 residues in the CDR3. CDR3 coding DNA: TGTGCCAGCAGTATGATAGACAGCACTGAAGCTTTCTTT. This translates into CASSMIDSTEAFF.

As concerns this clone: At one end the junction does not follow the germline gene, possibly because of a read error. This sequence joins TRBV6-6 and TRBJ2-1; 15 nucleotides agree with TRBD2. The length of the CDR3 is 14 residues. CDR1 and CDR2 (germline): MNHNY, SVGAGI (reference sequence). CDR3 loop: CASSYSGLAGGRVF. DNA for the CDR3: TGTGCCAGCAGTTACTCGGGACTAGCGGGGGGAAGGGTCTTC.

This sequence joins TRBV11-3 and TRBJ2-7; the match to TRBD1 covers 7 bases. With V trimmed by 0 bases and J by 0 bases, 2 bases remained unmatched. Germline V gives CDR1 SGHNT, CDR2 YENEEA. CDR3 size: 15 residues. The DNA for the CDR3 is TGTGCCAGCAGCTTAGAGGGACAGAGCTCCTACGAGCAGTACTTC. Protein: CASSLEGQSSYEQYF.

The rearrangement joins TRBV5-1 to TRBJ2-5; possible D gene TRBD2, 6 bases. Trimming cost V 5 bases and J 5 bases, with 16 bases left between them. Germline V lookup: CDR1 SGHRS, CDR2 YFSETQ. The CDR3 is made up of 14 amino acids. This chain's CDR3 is CASSSRDSRETQYF. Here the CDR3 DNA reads TGCGCCAGCAGTTCCAGGGACTCCCGGGAGACCCAGTACTTC.

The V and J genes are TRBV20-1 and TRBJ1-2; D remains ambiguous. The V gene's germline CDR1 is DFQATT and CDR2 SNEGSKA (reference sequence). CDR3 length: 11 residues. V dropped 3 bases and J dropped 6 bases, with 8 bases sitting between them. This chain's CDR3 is CSASTVNGYTF. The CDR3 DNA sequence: TGCAGTGCTAGTACAGTCAATGGCTACACCTTC.

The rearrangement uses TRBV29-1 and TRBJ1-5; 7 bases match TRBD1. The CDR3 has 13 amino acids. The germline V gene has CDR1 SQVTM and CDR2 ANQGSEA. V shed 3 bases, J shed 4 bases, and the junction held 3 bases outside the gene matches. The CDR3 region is CSVETGRNQPQHF. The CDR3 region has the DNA TGCAGCGTTGAGACAGGGAGAAATCAGCCCCAGCATTTT.

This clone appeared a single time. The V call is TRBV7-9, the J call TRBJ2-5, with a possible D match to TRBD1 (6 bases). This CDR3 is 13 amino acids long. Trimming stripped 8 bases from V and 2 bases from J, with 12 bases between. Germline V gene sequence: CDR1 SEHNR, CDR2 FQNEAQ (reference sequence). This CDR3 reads CASAHREQETQYF. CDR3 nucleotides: TGTGCCAGCGCACACAGGGAACAAGAGACCCAGTACTTC.

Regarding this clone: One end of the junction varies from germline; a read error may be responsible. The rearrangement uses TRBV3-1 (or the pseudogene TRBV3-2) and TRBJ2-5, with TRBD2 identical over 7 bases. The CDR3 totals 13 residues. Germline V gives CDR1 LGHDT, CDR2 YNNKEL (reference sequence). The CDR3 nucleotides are TGTGCCAGCAGCCGAAAACTCCCCGGGACTACCCACTTC. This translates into CASSRKLPGTTHF.

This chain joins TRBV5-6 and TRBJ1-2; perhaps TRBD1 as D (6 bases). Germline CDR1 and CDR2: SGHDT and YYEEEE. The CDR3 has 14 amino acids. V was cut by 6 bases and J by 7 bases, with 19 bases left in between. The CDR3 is CASTSGHLGGGYTF. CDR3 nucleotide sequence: TGTGCCAGCACCTCGGGACATCTGGGCGGTGGCTACACCTTC.

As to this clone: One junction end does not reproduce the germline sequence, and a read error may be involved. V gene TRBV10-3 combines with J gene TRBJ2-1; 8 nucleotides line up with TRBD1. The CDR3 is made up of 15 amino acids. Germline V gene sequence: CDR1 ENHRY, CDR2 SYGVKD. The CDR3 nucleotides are TGTACCATCAGTGAGTCAGGACAGGGATTTGATGAGCAGTTCTTC. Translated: CTISESGQGFDEQFF.

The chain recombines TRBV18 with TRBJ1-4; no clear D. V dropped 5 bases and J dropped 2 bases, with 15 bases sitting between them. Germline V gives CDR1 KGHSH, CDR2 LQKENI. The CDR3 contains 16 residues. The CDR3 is CASSSLAPGTNEKLFF. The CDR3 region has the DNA TGTGCCAGCTCATCCCTGGCACCCGGGACTAATGAAAAACTGTTTTTT.

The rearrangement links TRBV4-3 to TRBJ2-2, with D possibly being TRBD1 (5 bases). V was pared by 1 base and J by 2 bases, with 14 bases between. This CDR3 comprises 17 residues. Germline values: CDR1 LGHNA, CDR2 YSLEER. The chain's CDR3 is CASSQGSWTLNTGELFF. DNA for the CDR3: TGCGCCAGCAGCCAAGGGTCGTGGACACTCAACACCGGGGAGCTGTTTTTT.

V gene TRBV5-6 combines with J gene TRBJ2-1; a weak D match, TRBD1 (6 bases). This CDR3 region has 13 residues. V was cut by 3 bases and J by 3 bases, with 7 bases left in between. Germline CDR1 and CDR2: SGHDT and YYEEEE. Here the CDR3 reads CASSYRDYNEQFF. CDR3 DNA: TGTGCCAGCAGCTACAGGGACTACAATGAGCAGTTCTTC.

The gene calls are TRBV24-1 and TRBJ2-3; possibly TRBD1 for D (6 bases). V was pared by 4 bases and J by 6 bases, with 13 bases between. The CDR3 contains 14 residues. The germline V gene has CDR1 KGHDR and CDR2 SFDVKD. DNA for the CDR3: TGTGCCACCAGTGAACAGGGCGCAAGGGATACGCAGTATTTT. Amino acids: CATSEQGARDTQYF.

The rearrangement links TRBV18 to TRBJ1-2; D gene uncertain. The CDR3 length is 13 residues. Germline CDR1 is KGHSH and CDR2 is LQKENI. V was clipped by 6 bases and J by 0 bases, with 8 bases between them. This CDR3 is CASSTQANYGYTF. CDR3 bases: TGTGCCAGCTCCACTCAAGCTAACTATGGCTACACCTTC.

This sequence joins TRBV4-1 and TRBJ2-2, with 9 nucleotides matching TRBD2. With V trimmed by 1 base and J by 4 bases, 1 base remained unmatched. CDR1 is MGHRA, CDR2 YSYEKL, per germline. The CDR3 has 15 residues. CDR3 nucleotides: TGCGCCAGCAGCCAAGGGGGACTAGCCACCGGGGAGCTGTTTTTT. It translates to CASSQGGLATGELFF.

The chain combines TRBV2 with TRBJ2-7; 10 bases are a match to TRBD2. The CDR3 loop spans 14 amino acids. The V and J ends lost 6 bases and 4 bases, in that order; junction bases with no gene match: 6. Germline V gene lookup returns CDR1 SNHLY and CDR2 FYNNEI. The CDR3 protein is CASRASGSGYEQYF. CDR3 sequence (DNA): TGTGCCAGCAGAGCTAGCGGGAGTGGATACGAGCAGTACTTC.

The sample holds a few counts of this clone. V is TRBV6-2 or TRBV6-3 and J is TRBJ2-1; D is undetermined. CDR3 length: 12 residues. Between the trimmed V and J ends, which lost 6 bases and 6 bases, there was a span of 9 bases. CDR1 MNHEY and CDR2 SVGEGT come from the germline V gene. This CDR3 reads CASSNTLNEQFF. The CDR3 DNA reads TGTGCCAGCAGCAATACTCTCAATGAGCAGTTCTTC.

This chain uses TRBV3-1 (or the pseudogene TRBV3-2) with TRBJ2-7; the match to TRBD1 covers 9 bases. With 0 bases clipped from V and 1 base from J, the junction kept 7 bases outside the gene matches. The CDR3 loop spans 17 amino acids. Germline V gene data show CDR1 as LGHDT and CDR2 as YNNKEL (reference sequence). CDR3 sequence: CASSQDLYGTGSYEQYF. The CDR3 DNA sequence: TGTGCCAGCAGCCAAGACCTTTACGGGACAGGGTCCTACGAGCAGTACTTC.

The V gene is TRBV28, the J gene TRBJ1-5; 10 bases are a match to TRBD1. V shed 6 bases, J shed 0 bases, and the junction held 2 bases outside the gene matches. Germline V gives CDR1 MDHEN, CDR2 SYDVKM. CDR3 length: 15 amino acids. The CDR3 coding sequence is TGTGCCAGCAGGGGACAGGGGACTAGCAATCAGCCCCAGCATTTT. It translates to CASRGQGTSNQPQHF.

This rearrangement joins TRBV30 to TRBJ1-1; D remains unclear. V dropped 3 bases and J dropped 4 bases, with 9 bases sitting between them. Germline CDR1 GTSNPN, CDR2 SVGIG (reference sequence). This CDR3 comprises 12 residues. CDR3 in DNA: TGTGCCTGGAGAGGTAGCGGCACTGAAGCTTTCTTT. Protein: CAWRGSGTEAFF.

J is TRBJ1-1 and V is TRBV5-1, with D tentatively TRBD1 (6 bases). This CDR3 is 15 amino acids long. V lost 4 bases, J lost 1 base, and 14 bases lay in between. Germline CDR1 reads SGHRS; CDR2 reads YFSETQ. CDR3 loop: CASSAGQRANTEAFF. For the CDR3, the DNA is TGCGCCAGCAGCGCTGGACAGAGAGCGAACACTGAAGCTTTCTTT. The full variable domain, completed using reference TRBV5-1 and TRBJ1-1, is KAGVTQTPRYLIKTRGQQVTLSCSPISGHRSVSWYQQTPGQGLQFLFEYFSETQRNKGNFPGRFSGRQFSNSRSEMNVSTLELGDSALYLCASSAGQRANTEAFFGQGTRLTVV.

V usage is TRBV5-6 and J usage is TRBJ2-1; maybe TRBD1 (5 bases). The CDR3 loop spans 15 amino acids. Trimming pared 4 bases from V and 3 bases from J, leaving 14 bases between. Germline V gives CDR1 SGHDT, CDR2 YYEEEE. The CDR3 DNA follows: TGTGCCAGCAGCAACGGGCCTCAGGGCTACAATGAGCAGTTCTTC. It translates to CASSNGPQGYNEQFF. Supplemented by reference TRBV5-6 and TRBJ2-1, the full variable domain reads DAGVTQSPTHLIKTRGQQVTLRCSPKSGHDTVSWYQQALGQGPQFIFQYYEEEERQRGNFPDRFSGHQFPNYSSELNVNALLLGDSALYLCASSNGPQGYNEQFFGPGTRLTVL.

This chain's CDR3 is CATSRYTDTQYF. The CDR3 nucleotides read TGTGCCACCAGCAGGTACACAGATACGCAGTATTTT. J is TRBJ2-3 and V is TRBV15; no reliable D call. The V and J ends lost 3 bases and 2 bases respectively, with 3 bases between them. Per the germline V gene, CDR1 is LNHNV and CDR2 is YYDKDF (reference sequence). CDR3 length: 12 residues.